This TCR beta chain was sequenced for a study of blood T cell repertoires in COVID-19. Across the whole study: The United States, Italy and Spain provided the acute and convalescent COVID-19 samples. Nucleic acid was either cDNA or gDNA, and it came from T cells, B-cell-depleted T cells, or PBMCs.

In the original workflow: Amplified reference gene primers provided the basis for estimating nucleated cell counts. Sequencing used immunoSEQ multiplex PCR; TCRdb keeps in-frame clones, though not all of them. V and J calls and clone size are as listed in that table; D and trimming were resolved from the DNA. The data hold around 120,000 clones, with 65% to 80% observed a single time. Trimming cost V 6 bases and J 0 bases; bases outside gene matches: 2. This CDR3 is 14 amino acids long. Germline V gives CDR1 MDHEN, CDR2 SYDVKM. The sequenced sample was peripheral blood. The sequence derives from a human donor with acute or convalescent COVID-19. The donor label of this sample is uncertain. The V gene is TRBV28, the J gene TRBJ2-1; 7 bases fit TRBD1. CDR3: CASRNRGSYNEQFF. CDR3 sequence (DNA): TGTGCCAGCAGAAACAGGGGCTCCTACAATGAGCAGTTCTTC.